This entry is about one T cell receptor beta chain. This CDR3 contains 15 residues. V was clipped by 0 bases and J by 3 bases; unmatched bases: 3. Germline V gives CDR1 SGHTS, CDR2 YDEGEE. Profiled with immunoSEQ multiplex PCR; TCRdb holds only in-frame clones, not every one. The data show 150,000 or so clones, with around 88% seen just once and around 22% held by the top ten. The sample belongs to a study of cytomegalovirus exposure and HLA in healthy donors. The donors were in the roughly 130-subject validation cohort, distinct from the roughly 600-subject first cohort. The source is a man aged 18 to 29 in good health and CMV-seropositive. Sequenced material: PBMCs. The chain uses TRBV5-8 and TRBJ2-1, with 7 bases lining up with TRBD2. The CDR3 reads CASSLGWTSYNEQFF. The CDR3, as DNA: TGTGCCAGCAGCTTGGGCTGGACTAGCTACAATGAGCAGTTCTTC. Variable domain in full (rest from reference TRBV5-8 and TRBJ2-1): EAGVTQSPTHLIKTRGQQATLRCSPISGHTSVYWYQQALGLGLQFLLWYDEGEERNRGNFPPRFSGRQFPNYSSELNVNALELEDSALYLCASSLGWTSYNEQFFGPGTRLTVL.